One and the same sample provided the 21 T cell receptor beta chains below, sequenced in a study of shared clonotypes between healthy human individuals. Only in-frame clones appear in the TCRdb table, and some are missing; sequencing was by immunoSEQ multiplex PCR. The table has approximately 2,300,000 clones, less than 95% seen once; the top ten hold approximately 0.39%. The sample consisted of naive CD4+ T cells from PBMCs. Specified subset: CD45RA+ positively selected. All receptors come from a man aged 18 to 30 in good health. Some clones in this sample may be carry-over from other donors' samples.

This rearrangement joins TRBV29-1 to TRBJ2-1, with TRBD2 identical over 9 bases. CDR1 and CDR2 from the germline V gene are SQVTM and ANQGSEA. There are 16 residues in the CDR3. V trimming: 6 bases; J trimming: 8 bases; junction bases outside the gene matches: 17. Here the CDR3 reads CSVGGVAGGQGDEQFF. The DNA for the CDR3 is TGCAGCGTCGGGGGAGTTGCGGGAGGGCAGGGCGATGAGCAGTTCTTC.

The chain links TRBV6-1 to TRBJ2-5; D is undetermined. CDR1 MNHNS and CDR2 SASEGT come from the germline V gene. V shed 1 base and J shed 4 bases, with 13 bases lying between them. This CDR3 has 15 residues. The CDR3 nucleotides read TGTGCCAGCAGTGAAGAGCTAGACCCCACAGAGACCCAGTACTTC. Amino acid sequence: CASSEELDPTETQYF.

For this clone: At the DNA level, this CDR3 is encoded by other sequences in the same sample as well. The V gene is TRBV7-9, the J gene TRBJ2-7; D tentatively fits TRBD1 or TRBD2 (5 bases each). V lost 3 bases and J 4 bases, leaving 10 bases between the germline ends. This CDR3 comprises 13 residues. Germline-derived CDR1 and CDR2 are SEHNR and FQNEAQ (reference sequence). The CDR3 sequence is CASSLAGTYEQYF. As DNA, the CDR3 is TGTGCCAGCAGCTTGGCAGGGACGTACGAGCAGTACTTC.

The rearrangement links TRBV5-4 to TRBJ2-3, with TRBD1 matching over 7 bases. V was pared by 4 bases and J by 0 bases, with 8 bases of the junction left unmatched. The CDR3 covers 16 residues. The germline gives CDR1 SGHNT, CDR2 YYREEE (reference sequence). CDR3 nucleotide sequence: TGTGCCAGCAGCCCGAGACAGGGATCTAGCACAGATACGCAGTATTTT. Its protein product is CASSPRQGSSTDTQYF.

The V gene is TRBV18, the J gene TRBJ2-6; D gene ambiguous. Trimming left V 2 bases short and J 2 bases short, with 4 bases between. The germline CDR1 and CDR2 sequences are KGHSH and LQKENI. The CDR3 sequence is 14 residues long. In DNA form, the CDR3 reads TGTGCCAGCTCACCAGAGACTGGGGCCAACGTCCTGACTTTC. This encodes CASSPETGANVLTF.

The V gene is TRBV11-2, the J gene TRBJ2-5; D perhaps matches TRBD1 (6 bases). Deletions cut 3 bases from V and 4 bases from J, with 12 bases between. The CDR3 runs to 14 residues. Germline CDR1 reads SGHAT; CDR2 reads FQNNGV. In DNA, the CDR3 is TGTGCCAGCAGCTTCCGGGACACGAGAGAGACCCAGTACTTC. It translates to CASSFRDTRETQYF.

This chain links TRBV29-1 with TRBJ2-5; TRBD2 aligns across 7 bases. Germline values: CDR1 SQVTM, CDR2 ANQGSEA. This CDR3 contains 14 residues. The V gene end was trimmed by 6 bases and the J gene end by 5 bases; junction bases not matched to a gene: 12. CDR3 sequence (DNA): TGCAGCGTAGGACATGGTCGGGGGGAGGAGACCCAGTACTTC. Its protein is CSVGHGRGEETQYF.

V gene TRBV5-1 combines with J gene TRBJ1-2; D is uncertain. Germline values: CDR1 SGHRS, CDR2 YFSETQ. This CDR3 contains 13 residues. With 4 bases removed from V and 2 bases from J, the gap between germline ends came to 9 bases. The CDR3 here is CASSGGKNYGYTF. CDR3 sequence (DNA): TGCGCCAGCAGCGGAGGCAAGAACTATGGCTACACCTTC.

The CDR3 is CASSMTAGNYGYTF. The CDR3 bases are TGCGCCAGCAGCATGACCGCAGGGAACTATGGCTACACCTTC. This chain connects TRBV5-1 to TRBJ1-2; D might be TRBD1 (5 bases). V shed 4 bases and J shed 2 bases, with 12 bases lying between them. Per the germline V gene, CDR1 is SGHRS and CDR2 is YFSETQ. The CDR3 is 14 amino acids.

The chain carries TRBV7-3 and TRBJ2-1, with 8 bases identical to TRBD2. V gave up 4 bases and J gave up 7 bases; unmatched junction bases: 6. The germline CDR1 and CDR2 sequences are SGHTA and FQGTGA. The CDR3 runs 14 residues. The CDR3 DNA reads TGTGCCAGCAGCTCGGGCAGCGGGAGTAATGAGCAGTTCTTC. It codes for CASSSGSGSNEQFF.

The genes are TRBV6-6 and TRBJ2-7; the match to TRBD1 covers 9 bases. Per germline, CDR1 MNHNY and CDR2 SVGAGI (reference sequence). The CDR3 is 15 amino acids. The trim removed 5 bases at V and 3 bases at J, leaving 8 bases unmatched. The CDR3 DNA follows: TGTGCCAGCAGTACACCACTGGGACAGGGCTACGAGCAGTACTTC. It specifies CASSTPLGQGYEQYF.

J is TRBJ2-7 and V is TRBV6-5; D remains unclear. Germline CDR1 is MNHEY and CDR2 is SVGAGI. CDR3 length: 14 residues. V lost 6 bases to trimming and J lost 2 bases, with 14 bases between them. This chain's CDR3 is CASRSASKTYEQYF. CDR3 bases: TGTGCCAGCAGATCCGCTTCGAAAACCTACGAGCAGTACTTC.

CDR3 sequence reads: CASSRSQGLATEAFF. The CDR3 region has the DNA TGTGCCAGCTCACGATCACAGGGGCTTGCCACTGAAGCTTTCTTT. The chain carries TRBV18 and TRBJ1-1; 7 positions match TRBD1. The CDR3 runs to 15 residues. Germline V gene sequence: CDR1 KGHSH, CDR2 LQKENI. V was pared by 4 bases and J by 4 bases, with 9 bases of the junction left unmatched.

Regarding this clone: At the DNA level, this CDR3 is encoded by other sequences in the same sample as well. This rearrangement joins TRBV9 to TRBJ2-7; 9 bases agree with TRBD2. Germline CDR1 reads SGDLS; CDR2 reads YYNGEE. Trimming took 3 bases from V and 9 from J; bases not matched to a gene: 13. This CDR3 contains 15 residues. This CDR3 is CASSDGLAGESVQYF. CDR3 bases: TGTGCCAGCAGCGACGGATTAGCGGGAGAATCGGTGCAGTACTTC.

The chain carries TRBV18 and TRBJ2-1; unclear D gene. The CDR3 loop spans 12 amino acids. Germline lookup yields CDR1 KGHSH and CDR2 LQKENI. With 6 bases removed from V and 10 bases from J, the gap between germline ends came to 13 bases. The CDR3 DNA follows: TGTGCCAGCTCCGATTCGTATGGCGAGCAGTTCTTC. Translation gives CASSDSYGEQFF. Together with reference TRBV18 and TRBJ2-1, the CDR3 gives the full variable domain: NAGVMQNPRHLVRRRGQEARLRCSPMKGHSHVYWYRQLPEEGLKFMVYLQKENIIDESGMPKERFSAEFPKEGPSILRIQQVVRGDSAAYFCASSDSYGEQFFGPGTRLTVL.

The chain joins TRBV14 to TRBJ2-7; D may be TRBD2 (6 bases). This CDR3 comprises 18 residues. The V end lost 0 bases, the J end lost 1 base, and 19 bases lay between the germline ends. Germline V gives CDR1 SGHDN, CDR2 FVKESK. This chain's CDR3 is CASSQDHGGGLLSYEQYF. As DNA, the CDR3 is TGTGCCAGCAGCCAAGATCACGGGGGAGGATTATTATCCTACGAGCAGTACTTC.

The chain employs TRBV7-9 and TRBJ1-4; weak D call: TRBD1 (5 bases). Per germline, CDR1 SEHNR and CDR2 FQNEAQ (reference sequence). Trimming removed 6 bases from V and 8 bases from J, with 19 bases in between. The CDR3 totals 15 residues. CDR3 nucleotides: TGTGCCAGCAGTCGACCGGGACGCGGGCACGAAAAACTGTTTTTT. Residues: CASSRPGRGHEKLFF. The variable domain in full, completed from reference TRBV7-9 and TRBJ1-4, reads DTGVSQNPRHKITKRGQNVTFRCDPISEHNRLYWYRQTLGQGPEFLTYFQNEAQLEKSRLLSDRFSAERPKGSFSTLEIQRTEQGDSAMYLCASSRPGRGHEKLFFGSGTQLSVL.

This sequence joins TRBV4-1 and TRBJ2-7; D is perhaps TRBD2 (6 bases). There are 18 residues in the CDR3. Looked up from germline, CDR1 is MGHRA and CDR2 is YSYEKL. V was cut by 4 bases and J by 4 bases, with 26 bases left in between. This CDR3 reads CASSRSSAVYSGGYEQYF. For the CDR3, the DNA is TGCGCCAGCAGCCGGTCCTCGGCGGTATACAGCGGAGGGTACGAGCAGTACTTC.

The CDR3, as DNA: TGTGCCAGCAGTGAATTGTTGGAACAGGGTTTGCTTCGCACTGAAGCTTTCTTT. Protein: CASSELLEQGLLRTEAFF. V gene TRBV2 combines with J gene TRBJ1-1; tentative D call: TRBD1 (6 bases). The CDR3 is made up of 18 amino acids. Trimming cost V 2 bases and J 4 bases, with 23 bases left between them. Germline-derived CDR1 and CDR2 are SNHLY and FYNNEI.

In regard to this clone: Other nucleotide sequences from this sample produce the same CDR3. The chain joins TRBV5-1 to TRBJ2-7; D assignment may be TRBD1 or TRBD2 (5 bases each). Germline V gene lookup returns CDR1 SGHRS and CDR2 YFSETQ. The CDR3 spans 13 residues. V was clipped by 4 bases and J by 0 bases, with 8 bases between them. CDR3 coding DNA: TGCGCCAGCAGCCCAGGGAGCTCCTACGAGCAGTACTTC. Amino acid sequence: CASSPGSSYEQYF.

Concerning this clone: This sample also contains other DNA sequences that code for the same CDR3. This chain connects TRBV9 to TRBJ2-3; D gene unclear. Trimming left V 4 bases short and J 0 bases short, with 9 bases between. The CDR3 covers 14 residues. In germline, CDR1 is SGDLS, CDR2 YYNGEE. This CDR3 is CASSTRPSTDTQYF. The CDR3 nucleotides are TGTGCCAGCAGCACCCGCCCCAGCACAGATACGCAGTATTTT. Looking up the rest from reference TRBV9 and TRBJ2-3 gives the full variable domain: DSGVTQTPKHLITATGQRVTLRCSPRSGDLSVYWYQQSLDQGLQFLIQYYNGEERAKGNILERFSAQQFPDLHSELNLSSLELGDSALYFCASSTRPSTDTQYFGPGTRLTVL.